This is a list of T cell receptor beta chains from one sample in a study of T cells in Graves' hyperthyroidism and ophthalmopathy. Via MiXCR, TCRdb re-called the multiplex PCR reads, giving one row per CDR3 protein. The repertoire holds fewer than 650,000 distinct CDR3 sequences, with 12% to 15% as singletons. Sequencing was done on a sample of blood. Receptors were obtained from a woman in her 40s with Graves' hyperthyroidism. The CDR3 runs from the conserved cysteine through the conserved F or W. D genes are given only for firm matches. Some rows mark clone size as missing; the rest say once, few, many or name a class of expanded clone.

j_call d_call v_call cdr3_length clone_size cdr3_nt cdr3_aa
TRBJ2-7 TRBD2 TRBV7-2 15 many TGTGCCAGCAGCTTGGGACTAGCGAATTCCTACGAGCAGTACTTC CASSLGLANSYEQYF
TRBJ2-5 NA TRBV4-1 15 NA TGCGCCAGCAGCCAAGGTCAGACCGGGAAAGAGACCCAGTACTTC CASSQGQTGKETQYF
TRBJ1-4 NA TRBV20-1 17 few TGCAGTGCTAGAGATCATGCCCGCTCCCGGGATAATGAAAAACTGTTTTTT CSARDHARSRDNEKLFF
TRBJ2-7 TRBD1 TRBV3-1 14 many TGTGCCAGCAGCTCGGACAGGGGGAACTACGAGCAGTACTTC CASSSDRGNYEQYF
TRBJ2-3 TRBD2 TRBV7-9 18 many TGTGCCAGCAGTCTCACTAGCGGGAGGGCCTGGTACACAGATACGCAGTATTTT CASSLTSGRAWYTDTQYF
TRBJ2-7 NA TRBV12-3/TRBV12-4 12 many TGTGCCAGCAGTTTGCGCGGAGGCGAGCAGTACTTC CASSLRGGEQYF
TRBJ2-5 NA TRBV9 15 few TGTGCCAGCAGCTCAACCCCCCGTACAGGGGAGACCCAGTACTTC CASSSTPRTGETQYF
TRBJ1-1 NA TRBV3-1 13 few TGTGCCAGCAGCCAAGATCCTGGGACTGAAGCTTTCTTT CASSQDPGTEAFF
TRBJ1-1 NA TRBV30 14 many TGTGCCTGGAGCGGACGGCAGGTGAACACTGAAGCTTTCTTT CAWSGRQVNTEAFF
TRBJ2-5 NA TRBV28 13 many TGTGCCAGCAGTCGGGGGAGCATTGAGACCCAGTACTTC CASSRGSIETQYF
TRBJ1-1 NA TRBV20-1 15 many TGCAGTGCTAAGACCATGCAAGGTTTCATTACTGAAGCTTTCTTT CSAKTMQGFITEAFF
TRBJ1-5 TRBD1 TRBV6-1 14 NA TGTGCCAGCGCGGCAGGACAGGGGATTCAGCCCCAGCATTTT CASAAGQGIQPQHF
TRBJ1-2 NA TRBV3-1 14 many TGTGCCAGCAGCCAAGAAACACGGAACTATGGCTACACCTTC CASSQETRNYGYTF
TRBJ2-7 TRBD2 TRBV14 17 few TGTGCCAGCAGCCAGGGGGGGATTAGCGGGAGCTCCTACGAGCAGTACTTC CASSQGGISGSSYEQYF
TRBJ1-5 NA TRBV19 15 NA TGTGCCAGTAATGGGGCGCGGGGGGTTCCTCAGCCCCAGCATTTT CASNGARGVPQPQHF
TRBJ2-4 NA TRBV18 17 many TGTGCCAGCTCACCAGGGCAGGAGAGAATAGCCAAAAACATTCAGTACTTC CASSPGQERIAKNIQYF
TRBJ1-1 NA TRBV9 13 many TGTGCCAGCAGCGGACAGGATAACACTGAAGCTTTCTTT CASSGQDNTEAFF
TRBJ1-1 TRBD1 TRBV12-3/TRBV12-4 14 many TGTGCCAGCAGATCGACAGGGGGCGGCACTGAAGCTTTCTTT CASRSTGGGTEAFF
TRBJ2-7 NA TRBV6-1 14 NA TGTGCCAGCAGTCCCAACGGAGGGCCCGACGAGCAGTACTTC CASSPNGGPDEQYF
TRBJ2-7 NA TRBV10-3 13 NA TGTGCCATTACGGAGGGGTCAGATTACGAGCAGTACTTC CAITEGSDYEQYF
TRBJ1-5 NA TRBV10-3 16 once TGTGCCATCATTTCCCCAGGGGACCATTTCGGTCAGCCCCAGCATTTT CAIISPGDHFGQPQHF
TRBJ2-4 TRBD1 TRBV9 16 NA TGTGCCAGCAGCGTAGGTTTTGGGACAGAGAAAAACATTCAGTACTTC CASSVGFGTEKNIQYF
TRBJ1-2 NA TRBV19 15 NA TGTGCCAGTGGCCCGGAGGGGGGCGCTAACTATGGCTACACCTTC CASGPEGGANYGYTF
TRBJ2-1 NA TRBV11-2 13 many TGTGCCAGCAGCTCTTTAGCGTACAATGAGCAGTTCTTC CASSSLAYNEQFF
TRBJ2-4 TRBD1 TRBV5-1 13 NA TGCGCCAGCAGCCGGGACAGGGGGCAGGATCAGTACTTC CASSRDRGQDQYF
TRBJ2-1 TRBD1 TRBV9 15 few TGTGCCAGCAGCGTATCCGGGGACAGAGCCAATGAGCAGTTCTTC CASSVSGDRANEQFF
TRBJ2-3 TRBD1 TRBV28 13 many TGTGCCAGCAGAAAACAGGGGACCGATACGCAGTATTTT CASRKQGTDTQYF
TRBJ2-7 TRBD2 TRBV13 15 NA TGTGCCAGCAGCGACGCTAGCGGGGGGACGGGGGAGCAGTACTTC CASSDASGGTGEQYF
TRBJ1-1 TRBD1 TRBV3-1 17 many TGTGCCAGCAGCCAAGTAACAGGGGCCCTAATGAACACTGAAGCTTTCTTT CASSQVTGALMNTEAFF
TRBJ1-2 TRBD1 TRBV28 14 many TGTGCCAGCAGTTTGGACAGGGGGCTCTATGGCTACACCTTC CASSLDRGLYGYTF
TRBJ2-1 TRBD1 TRBV12-3/TRBV12-4 16 many TGTGCCAGCAGTCAGCGCGGGACAGGGGGTAACAATGAGCAGTTCTTC CASSQRGTGGNNEQFF
TRBJ1-1 NA TRBV29-1 13 many TGCAGCGTTGACATAGGGGGGAACACTGAAGCTTTCTTT CSVDIGGNTEAFF
TRBJ1-2 TRBD1 TRBV28 15 NA TGTGCCAGCAGTGTCGGGACAGGGGTTATCTATGGCTACACCTTC CASSVGTGVIYGYTF
TRBJ2-7 NA TRBV15 14 NA TGTGCCACCAGCAGAGATAAGGGATTCTACGAGCAGTACTTC CATSRDKGFYEQYF
TRBJ2-5 NA TRBV19 13 few TGTGCCAGTAGTAGACCAGGCCAAGAGACCCAGTACTTC CASSRPGQETQYF
TRBJ1-1 NA TRBV6-1 14 many TGTGCCAGCAGTGAAGCTCTTGGCAGCGGGGAAGCTTTCTTT CASSEALGSGEAFF
TRBJ2-1 TRBD2 TRBV7-9 15 many TGTGCCAGCAGCCCCTCCCTTAGCGGGAGCGATGAGCAGTTCTTC CASSPSLSGSDEQFF
TRBJ1-1 TRBD1 TRBV2 15 many TGTGCCAGCAATGTCCGAGGGACAGGGATTTTTGAAGCTTTCTTT CASNVRGTGIFEAFF
TRBJ2-2 NA TRBV20-1 15 many TGCAGTGCCGACGGAGGGCTGTTGAACACCGGGGAGCTGTTTTTT CSADGGLLNTGELFF
TRBJ1-1 NA TRBV10-2 12 NA TGCGCCAGCCAATCGCAGGGTCCTGAAGCTTTCTTT CASQSQGPEAFF
TRBJ2-7 NA TRBV29-1 14 NA TGCAACGTCCGCAAGGGTGAGAATAACTACGAGCAGTACTTC CNVRKGENNYEQYF
TRBJ2-3 NA TRBV28 12 NA TGTGCCAGCACGACTACCACAGATACGCAGTATTTT CASTTTTDTQYF
TRBJ2-1 TRBD2 TRBV24-1 18 NA TGTGCCACCAGTGACCCTGCAGTACCTAGCGGGACCGGAGATGAGCAGTTCTTC CATSDPAVPSGTGDEQFF
TRBJ1-1 TRBD1 TRBV3-1 14 many TGTGCCAGCAGTTTCAACAGGGGAGACACTGAAGCTTTCTTT CASSFNRGDTEAFF
TRBJ2-1 NA TRBV6-1 12 many TGTGCCAGCACCAATAGCGACAATGAGCAGTTCTTC CASTNSDNEQFF
TRBJ1-4 NA TRBV18 11 many TGTGCCAGCTCACCAGGTGAAAAACTGTTTTTT CASSPGEKLFF